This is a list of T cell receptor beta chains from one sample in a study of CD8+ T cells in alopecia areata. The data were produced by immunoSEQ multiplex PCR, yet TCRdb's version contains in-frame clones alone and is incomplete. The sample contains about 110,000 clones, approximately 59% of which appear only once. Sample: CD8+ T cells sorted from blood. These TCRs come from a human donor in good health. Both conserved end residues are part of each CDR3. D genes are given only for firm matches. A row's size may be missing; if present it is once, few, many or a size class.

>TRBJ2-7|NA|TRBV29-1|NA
CSVGGGYEQYF
TGCAGCGTTGGGGGTGGATACGAGCAGTACTTC
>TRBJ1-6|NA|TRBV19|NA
CASTPGPGSPLHF
TGTGCCAGTACCCCAGGGCCGGGTTCACCCCTCCACTTT
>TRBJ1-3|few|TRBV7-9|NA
CASSAGTAGNTIYF
TGTGCCAGCAGCGCCGGGACTGCTGGAAACACCATATATTTT
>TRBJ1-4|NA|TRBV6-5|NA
CASSPFGGTNEKLFF
TGTGCCAGCAGTCCCTTTGGGGGAACTAATGAAAAACTGTTTTTT
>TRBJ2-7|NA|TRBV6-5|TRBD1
CASSYVRDRGYEQYF
TGTGCCAGCAGTTACGTCAGGGACAGGGGGTACGAGCAGTACTTC
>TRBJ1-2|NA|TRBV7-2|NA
CASSLAAYGYTF
TGTGCCAGCAGCTTAGCGGCCTATGGCTACACCTTC
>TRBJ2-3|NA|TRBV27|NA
CASSSTASTDTQYF
TGTGCCAGCAGTTCGACGGCTAGCACAGATACGCAGTATTTT
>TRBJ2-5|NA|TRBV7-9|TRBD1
CASSLTGGTKETQYF
TGTGCCAGCAGCCTCACAGGGGGTACTAAAGAGACCCAGTACTTC
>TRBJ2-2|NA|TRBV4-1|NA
CASSPGHISGELFF
TGCGCCAGCAGCCCGGGACATATTTCCGGGGAGCTGTTTTTT
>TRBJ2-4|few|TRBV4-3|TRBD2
CASSQDSGSGAKNIQYF
TGCGCCAGCAGCCAAGATAGCGGGTCGGGAGCCAAAAACATTCAGTACTTC
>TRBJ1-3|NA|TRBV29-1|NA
CSALVLGGDTGNTIYF
TGCAGCGCCCTTGTCTTGGGAGGGGATACTGGAAACACCATATATTTT